The entry below gives a single T cell receptor beta chain sequence along with its context. The target antigen is unknown. The CDR3 spans 15 residues. The junction had 7 bases not matched to a gene; V was cut back by 0 bases and J by 8 bases. Germline loops: CDR1 LGHNA, CDR2 YNFKEQ. This specimen belongs to a study of cytomegalovirus exposure and HLA in healthy donors. The donors were in the roughly 110-subject validation cohort; that cohort was separate from the roughly 730-subject first cohort. Method: immunoSEQ multiplex PCR; TCRdb's copy keeps in-frame clones and lacks some. The sample has roughly 140,000 clones; approximately 88% are singletons. Study-wide points: A few chains linked to CMV were shown in vitro to be specific for CMV antigens.

The origin of this receptor is a woman aged 18-30 years in good health and CMV-seropositive. The V gene is TRBV4-2, the J gene TRBJ1-3, with TRBD1 identical over 7 bases. Sequenced sample: PBMCs. The CDR3 loop reads CASSQDLTRGDTIYF. CDR3 nucleotide sequence: TGTGCCAGCAGCCAAGATCTGACCAGGGGGGACACCATATATTTT.